This T cell receptor beta chain is from a study of CD8+ T cells in alopecia areata. About the study: Tofacitinib treatment spanned 6 to 18 months, with 6 months off drug afterward. The study, taken as a whole, reports: Among the top 100, expanded CD8+ clones were significantly decreased by tofacitinib, as was scalp clonality.

Treatment described: oral pan-JAK inhibitor, 5-10 mg twice daily. From PBMCs, CD4+ and CD8+ T cells were sorted. Comment on this clone: As yet, its antigen is unknown.

V dropped 1 base and J dropped 8 bases, with 13 bases sitting between them. The CDR3 runs to 14 residues. Germline values: CDR1 SGDLS, CDR2 YYNGEE. Sequencing used cDNA as its template, made by extracting RNA and reverse transcribing it. Clones were sequenced by immunoSEQ multiplex PCR, and TCRdb holds only the in-frame ones, with some missing. The sample has roughly 220,000 clones, 66% seen once. Sample: CD4+ T cells sorted from blood, taken at approximately week 42, from a patient treated with tofacitinib. This sequence was found in a human donor with alopecia areata. The chain uses TRBV9 and TRBJ2-1, with D possibly being TRBD1 (5 bases). In nucleotides, the CDR3 is TGTGCCAGCAGCGTAACCGCGACAGTTTATGAGCAGTTCTTC. Protein: CASSVTATVYEQFF.